This T cell receptor beta chain was obtained from a study of blood T cells in healthy people across ages. It was with a sample-barcoded 5' primer and a J-beta primer mix that a second PCR of about 7 to 12 cycles was run. TCRdb reprocessed the 5' RACE reads via MiXCR and lists one record per CDR3 protein. The profile shows some 760,000 distinct CDR3 sequences, approximately 25% of them singletons. From germline, CDR1 is SGDLS and CDR2 YYNGEE. V was pared by 6 bases and J by 6 bases, with 9 bases of the junction left unmatched. The CDR3 is 15 amino acids. Study outcomes and limitations: Per-million-T-cell TCR beta diversity fell roughly linearly with age.

Donors ranged from about 6 to 95 years old and were healthy Caucasians in Russia. Only a few counts were recorded for this clonotype. As yet, its antigen is unknown. A further study also used this sample, focusing on T cells of mothers and their children.

This rearrangement joins TRBV9 to TRBJ2-1, with TRBD1 identical over 10 bases. This receptor was obtained from a boy aged 5-17 years in good health. Sequencing was performed on blood. In DNA form, the CDR3 reads TGTGCCAGCACCAAGACAGGGGGCGCATCCAATGAGCAGTTCTTC. This encodes CASTKTGGASNEQFF.